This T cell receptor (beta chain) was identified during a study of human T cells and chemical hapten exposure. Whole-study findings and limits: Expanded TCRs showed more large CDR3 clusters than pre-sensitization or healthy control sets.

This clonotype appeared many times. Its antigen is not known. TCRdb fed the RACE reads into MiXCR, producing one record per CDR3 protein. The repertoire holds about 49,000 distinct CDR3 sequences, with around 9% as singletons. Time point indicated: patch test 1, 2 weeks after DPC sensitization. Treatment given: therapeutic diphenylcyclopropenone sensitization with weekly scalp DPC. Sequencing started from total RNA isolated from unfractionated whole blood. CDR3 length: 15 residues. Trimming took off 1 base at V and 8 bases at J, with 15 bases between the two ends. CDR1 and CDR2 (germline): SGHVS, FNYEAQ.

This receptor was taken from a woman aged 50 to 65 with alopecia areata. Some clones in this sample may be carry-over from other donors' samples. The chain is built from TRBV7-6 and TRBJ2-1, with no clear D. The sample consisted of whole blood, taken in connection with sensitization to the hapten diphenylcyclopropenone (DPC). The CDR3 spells CASSLEVIRSHEQFF. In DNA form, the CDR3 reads TGTGCCAGCAGCTTAGAAGTTATCAGGAGCCATGAGCAGTTCTTC.